The 23 T cell receptor beta chains below were found in one sample sequenced in a study of blood T cells in healthy people across ages. Through a sample-barcoded 5' primer and a J-beta primer mix, a second PCR was run for roughly 7 to 12 cycles. TCRdb reprocessed the 5' RACE reads with MiXCR, giving one entry per CDR3 protein. The data contain approximately 800,000 distinct CDR3 sequences, more than 25% of them singletons. Another study also made use of these data, one on T cells of mothers and their children.

Sequenced sample: blood. The receptors were sampled from a boy younger than 18 in good health.

This clonotype came up a few times. The chain is built from TRBV18 and TRBJ2-1; 9 nucleotides agree with TRBD2. Trimming took 0 bases from V and 4 from J; bases not matched to a gene: 4. Germline V gene data show CDR1 as KGHSH and CDR2 as LQKENI. CDR3 length: 16 residues. This CDR3 reads CASSPPSGGLYNEQFF. For the CDR3, the DNA is TGTGCCAGCTCACCACCGAGCGGGGGGCTATACAATGAGCAGTTCTTC.

The chain couples TRBV27 to TRBJ2-2; 8 nucleotides line up with TRBD2. Germline lookup yields CDR1 MNHEY and CDR2 SMNVEV (reference sequence). CDR3 length: 16 residues. Trimming cost V 7 bases and J 1 base; bases outside gene matches: 8. The CDR3 loop reads CASTRLSGENTGELFF. The DNA for the CDR3 is TGTGCCAGCACCCGTCTTAGCGGGGAGAACACCGGGGAGCTGTTTTTT.

The J gene is TRBJ2-5, the V gene TRBV6-6; D is possibly TRBD1 (5 bases). The end of the DNA fits TRBJ2-7 better, so the J call may be wrong. CDR1 MNHNY and CDR2 SVGAGI come from the germline V gene (reference sequence). The CDR3 is 13 residues long. CDR3 in amino acids: CASKGVWPAEQYF. In DNA form, the CDR3 reads TGTGCCAGTAAAGGGGTATGGCCCGCCGAGCAGTACTTC.

This clonotype was detected only a few times. The chain couples TRBV10-3 to TRBJ1-2, with 7 bases matching TRBD1. This CDR3 is 14 amino acids long. Germline loops: CDR1 ENHRY, CDR2 SYGVKD. The ends lost 3 bases at V and 5 bases at J; junction bases unmatched: 6. CDR3 in amino acids: CAISDPGQLYGYTF. CDR3 bases: TGTGCCATCAGTGACCCGGGACAGCTTTATGGCTACACCTTC.

The gene calls are TRBV29-1 and TRBJ2-7; TRBD2 might be the D (5 bases). CDR1 and CDR2 (germline): SQVTM, ANQGSEA. V was cut by 0 bases and J by 3 bases, with 6 bases left in between. CDR3 size: 12 residues. This chain's CDR3 is CSVEEAGYEQYF. CDR3 coding DNA: TGCAGCGTTGAAGAGGCGGGCTACGAGCAGTACTTC.

This clonotype appeared many times. The rearrangement links TRBV20-1 to TRBJ2-7, with D unresolved. Germline V lookup: CDR1 DFQATT, CDR2 SNEGSKA (reference sequence). Trimming pared 3 bases from V and 2 bases from J, leaving 8 bases between. There are 12 residues in the CDR3. The CDR3 DNA sequence: TGCAGTGCTAGGAAGCCTCCCTACGAGCAGTACTTC. The encoded protein is CSARKPPYEQYF.

This clonotype was counted a few times. One end of the junction is discordant with germline, which a read error may explain. V gene TRBV12-3 or TRBV12-4 combines with J gene TRBJ2-5, with TRBD1 identical over 8 bases. This CDR3 has 14 amino acids. CDR3 DNA: TGTGCCTGCAGTTTAGGACAGGGCCAAGAGACCCAGTACTTC. Amino acids: CACSLGQGQETQYF.

The J gene is TRBJ1-2, the V gene TRBV12-3 or TRBV12-4, with D unresolved. V lost 6 bases, J lost 0 bases, and 14 bases lay in between. The CDR3 loop spans 15 amino acids. The CDR3 here is CASSPAGRPNYGYTF. The CDR3 bases are TGTGCCAGCAGCCCCGCGGGAAGACCTAACTATGGCTACACCTTC.

The chain links TRBV7-9 to TRBJ1-5; no reliable D call. This CDR3 region has 14 residues. Germline CDR1 is SEHNR and CDR2 is FQNEAQ (reference sequence). The ends were cut back, 5 bases at V and 3 bases at J, with 11 bases in the middle. As DNA, the CDR3 is TGTGCCAGCAGCATAGGAGGGCTCAATCAGCCCCAGCATTTT. It translates to CASSIGGLNQPQHF.

V and J are TRBV6-5 and TRBJ2-6, with D hard to call. This CDR3 spans 18 amino acids. V lost 0 bases to trimming and J lost 0 bases, with 12 bases between them. Germline V CDR1 and CDR2: MNHEY, SVGAGI. The CDR3 DNA reads as TGTGCCAGCAGTTACTCGGATTGGGGTAGCTCTGGGGCCAACGTCCTGACTTTC. It is translated as CASSYSDWGSSGANVLTF.

A single count supports this clonotype. This rearrangement joins TRBV3-1 to TRBJ1-5; no clear D gene. CDR3 length: 14 amino acids. Germline V gives CDR1 LGHDT, CDR2 YNNKEL (reference sequence). With 1 base removed from V and 3 bases from J, the gap between germline ends came to 7 bases. The CDR3: CASSQAGSNQPQHF. The CDR3 nucleotides are TGTGCCAGCAGCCAAGCCGGTTCCAATCAGCCCCAGCATTTT.

The chain recombines TRBV14 with TRBJ2-5, with 7 bases that match TRBD1. V was clipped by 1 base and J by 4 bases; unmatched bases: 3. CDR1 and CDR2 from the germline V gene are SGHDN and FVKESK. The CDR3 is made up of 14 amino acids. This CDR3 reads CASSQVTGIETQYF. The CDR3 bases are TGTGCCAGCAGCCAAGTGACAGGGATAGAGACCCAGTACTTC.

Written as DNA, the CDR3 is TGTGCCAGCAGTCTACAGGGACTAGCAAGCGGTGAGCAGTTCTTC. This sequence encodes CASSLQGLASGEQFF. The chain links TRBV7-3 to TRBJ2-5, with TRBD2 identical over 9 bases. Judging by the DNA end, TRBJ2-1 fits better; the J call may be wrong. The germline V gene has CDR1 SGHTA and CDR2 FQGTGA. The CDR3 is 15 residues long.

The chain recombines TRBV7-2 with TRBJ2-7; perhaps D is TRBD1 or TRBD2 (5 bases each). The closer fit of TRBJ2-5 to the DNA end suggests the J call may be wrong. This CDR3 has 18 residues. Germline assignment: CDR1 SGHTA and CDR2 FQGNSA. The CDR3 loop is CASSQLRSGYGGKETQYF. DNA of the CDR3: TGTGCCAGCAGTCAACTTAGGTCTGGATATGGGGGAAAAGAGACCCAGTACTTC.

The chain couples TRBV10-2 to TRBJ2-1; a weak D match, TRBD1 (6 bases). The germline V and J ends were trimmed by 10 bases and 4 bases, with 17 bases remaining between them. This CDR3 region has 14 residues. Per the germline V gene, CDR1 is WSHSY and CDR2 is SAAADI. As DNA, the CDR3 is TGCGCCACAGGGGAGCGGCCAGGATACAATGAGCAGTTCTTC. It translates to CATGERPGYNEQFF.

The chain recombines TRBV18 with TRBJ2-1; 10 bases match TRBD1. The J segment lost 2 bases and the V segment lost 2 bases, leaving 6 bases of the junction unmatched. CDR3 length: 17 residues. The germline V gene has CDR1 KGHSH and CDR2 LQKENI. The chain's CDR3 is CASSPEGTGVAYNEQFF. CDR3 coding DNA: TGTGCCAGCTCACCAGAAGGGACAGGGGTGGCCTACAATGAGCAGTTCTTC.

This chain uses TRBV3-1 with TRBJ2-7; D uncertain. CDR1 is LGHDT and CDR2 is YNNKEL in the germline V gene (reference sequence). The CDR3 loop spans 14 amino acids. The germline V and J ends were trimmed by 3 bases and 0 bases, with 9 bases remaining between them. The CDR3 DNA is TGTGCCAGCAGCCAGGGCACCACCTCCTACGAGCAGTACTTC. Translation gives CASSQGTTSYEQYF.

The V gene is TRBV4-1, the J gene TRBJ2-7, with TRBD1 identical over 8 bases. The CDR3 sequence is 14 residues long. Unmatched junction bases numbered 6, after V lost 3 bases and J lost 5 bases. From germline, CDR1 is MGHRA and CDR2 YSYEKL. CDR3 coding DNA: TGCGCCAGCAGCCAGGTGCGGACAGGGAACGAGCAGTACTTC. This translates into CASSQVRTGNEQYF.

This chain links TRBV5-6 with TRBJ2-1; 8 bases match TRBD1. Trimming at V came to 4 bases and at J to 7 bases, leaving 10 bases not matched to a gene. The CDR3 has 15 residues. CDR1 SGHDT and CDR2 YYEEEE come from the germline V gene. CDR3 DNA sequence: TGTGCCAGCAGCACGCAGGGGGCGCGATGGAATGAGCAGTTCTTC. It specifies CASSTQGARWNEQFF.

This chain joins TRBV2 and TRBJ2-5, with D possibly matching TRBD2 (5 bases). The CDR3 has 14 residues. The germline CDR1 and CDR2 sequences are SNHLY and FYNNEI. V dropped 6 bases and J dropped 2 bases, with 13 bases sitting between them. In nucleotides, the CDR3 is TGTGCCAGCAGGACCCTGGCGGGTCAAGAGACCCAGTACTTC. Translated: CASRTLAGQETQYF.

The chain has TRBV6-6 and TRBJ2-2; D is possibly TRBD1 or TRBD2 (5 bases each). This CDR3 contains 14 residues. Germline assignment: CDR1 MNHNY and CDR2 SVGAGI (reference sequence). V was clipped by 10 bases and J by 1 base, with 13 bases between them. CDR3 coding DNA: TGTGCCATCCCGGGACGGGAGAACACCGGGGAGCTGTTTTTT. Residues: CAIPGRENTGELFF.

Of note for this clonotype: At one end the junction does not follow the germline gene, possibly because of a read error. V and J are TRBV20-1 and TRBJ2-1; a possible D gene is TRBD2 (5 bases). The CDR3 totals 14 residues. The germline gives CDR1 DFQATT, CDR2 SNEGSKA (reference sequence). CDR3 residues: CSARDVARADEQFF. The CDR3 DNA sequence: TGCAGTGCTCGAGATGTCGCGAGGGCGGATGAGCAGTTCTTC.

This clonotype was seen only a few times. The chain combines TRBV12-3 or TRBV12-4 with TRBJ2-3; 9 bases match TRBD2. This CDR3 comprises 18 residues. Trimming at V came to 1 base and at J to 3 bases, leaving 11 bases not matched to a gene. This chain's CDR3 is CASSLERRRREGTDTQYF. In DNA, the CDR3 is TGTGCCAGCAGTTTAGAGAGGAGGCGGCGGGAGGGGACAGATACGCAGTATTTT.